The 25 T cell receptor beta chains below come from one sample, sequenced in a study of T cell repertoires in cytomegalovirus infection. Each CDR3 protein is one row after TCRdb ran MiXCR on the reads. Counted here are approximately 1,000,000 distinct CDR3 sequences, roughly 30% occurring once; the ten biggest clones make up 13%. Antigens of these TCRs are unknown. Material: cultured CD8+ T cells from PBMCs, obtained from culture after CMV antigen stimulation. These receptors were taken from a human donor in good health (CMV status not recorded). Some clones in this sample may be carry-over from other donors' samples.

This clonotype was counted a few times. The V and J genes are TRBV7-6 and TRBJ2-7; D is undetermined. This CDR3 has 13 residues. Trimming cost V 5 bases and J 3 bases, with 11 bases left between them. Germline V gene data show CDR1 as SGHVS and CDR2 as FNYEAQ. CDR3 in amino acids: CASSATELYEQYF. The CDR3 bases are TGTGCCAGCAGCGCCACCGAGCTCTACGAGCAGTACTTC. Full variable domain (outside the CDR3, taken from reference TRBV7-6 and TRBJ2-7): GAGVSQSPRYKVTKRGQDVALRCDPISGHVSLYWYRQALGQGPEFLTYFNYEAQQDKSGLPNDRFSAERPEGSISTLTIQRTEQRDSAMYRCASSATELYEQYFGPGTRLTVT.

This chain links TRBV15 with TRBJ2-7, with D uncertain. CDR1 and CDR2 from the germline V gene are LNHNV and YYDKDF (reference sequence). The V end lost 5 bases, the J end lost 0 bases, and 8 bases lay between the germline ends. The CDR3 runs 13 residues. This CDR3 is CATSGLSSYEQYF. CDR3 nucleotide sequence: TGTGCCACCAGCGGTCTAAGCTCCTACGAGCAGTACTTC.

This clonotype was detected only a few times. V usage is TRBV7-9 and J usage is TRBJ2-7; 9 bases map to TRBD2. The CDR3 is 15 residues long. Germline CDR1 reads SEHNR; CDR2 reads FQNEAQ (reference sequence). V was pared by 4 bases and J by 2 bases, with 6 bases of the junction left unmatched. The CDR3 loop reads CASSSRLADAYEQYF. The CDR3 DNA is TGTGCCAGCAGCTCTCGACTAGCGGACGCCTACGAGCAGTACTTC.

This clonotype is a singleton in its sample. Just one base apart from a much larger clone, this may be a read error. This chain uses TRBV7-2 with TRBJ2-6; D may correspond to TRBD1 or TRBD2 (5 bases each). The CDR3 loop spans 16 amino acids. The germline gives CDR1 SGHTA, CDR2 FQGNSA. CDR3 bases: TGTGTCAGCAGCTTAGGGGAGTACTCTGGGGCCAACGTCCTGACTTTC. Protein sequence: CVSSLGEYSGANVLTF. Full variable domain (missing parts from reference TRBV7-2 and TRBJ2-6): GAGVSQSPSNKVTEKGKDVELRCDPISGHTALYWYRQSLGQGLEFLIYFQGNSAPDKSGLPSDRFSAERTGGSVSTLTIQRTQQEDSAVYLCVSSLGEYSGANVLTFGAGSRLTVL.

This chain connects TRBV4-1 to TRBJ2-3, with 9 bases fitting TRBD1. V was pared by 1 base and J by 0 bases, with 2 bases of the junction left unmatched. The CDR3 runs to 16 residues. The germline CDR1 and CDR2 sequences are MGHRA and YSYEKL. In DNA, the CDR3 is TGCGCCAGCAGCCAAGCGGGGACAGGGAGCACAGATACGCAGTATTTT. It codes for CASSQAGTGSTDTQYF.

Only a few counts were recorded for this clonotype. The rearrangement links TRBV12-3 or TRBV12-4 to TRBJ2-1; 8 bases line up with TRBD2. This CDR3 has 17 amino acids. V was pared by 2 bases and J by 5 bases, with 11 bases of the junction left unmatched. The CDR3 DNA is TGTGCCAGCAGTTTACGCGGGGGGCCCCCATTCGACAATGAGCAGTTCTTC. Translation gives CASSLRGGPPFDNEQFF.

This clonotype showed up just a few times. The chain links TRBV27 to TRBJ1-2; 9 nucleotides align to TRBD1. The CDR3 length is 14 residues. CDR1 and CDR2 (germline): MNHEY, SMNVEV (reference sequence). Losses at the gene ends were 5 bases for V and 8 bases for J; bases not matched to a gene: 9. The CDR3 here is CASSPPGQGEGYTF. The DNA for the CDR3 is TGTGCCAGCAGTCCGCCGGGACAGGGTGAGGGCTACACCTTC.

The rearrangement joins TRBV12-3 or TRBV12-4 to TRBJ1-2; 7 bases are shared with TRBD1. This CDR3 has 11 residues. The J segment lost 7 bases and the V segment lost 10 bases, leaving 6 bases of the junction unmatched. This CDR3 reads CATRTGVGYTF. Written as DNA, the CDR3 is TGTGCCACCAGAACAGGGGTTGGCTACACCTTC.

The V gene is TRBV4-2, the J gene TRBJ2-2, with D perhaps matching TRBD1 or TRBD2 (6 bases each). Germline CDR1 LGHNA, CDR2 YNFKEQ. The ends were cut back, 0 bases at V and 1 base at J, with 15 bases in the middle. The CDR3 covers 18 residues. CDR3 loop: CASSQDNRGTLNTGELFF. Written as DNA, the CDR3 is TGTGCCAGCAGCCAAGATAATAGGGGGACTTTGAACACCGGGGAGCTGTTTTTT.

The CDR3 DNA is TGTGCCAGCAGCGAGAGGGACTACGAGCAGTACTTC. Translation gives CASSERDYEQYF. The chain links TRBV5-8 to TRBJ2-7, with D maybe TRBD2 (5 bases). This CDR3 is built from 12 residues. V lost 4 bases and J lost 3, with 8 bases in between. Germline-derived CDR1 and CDR2 are SGHTS and YDEGEE.

This clonotype came up many times. The chain recombines TRBV7-2 with TRBJ1-4, with 7 nucleotides matching TRBD1. V gave up 5 bases and J gave up 6 bases; unmatched junction bases: 12. The CDR3 has 16 amino acids. The germline V gene encodes CDR1 SGHTA and CDR2 FQGNSA. Here the CDR3 DNA reads TGTGCCAGCAGCCCCGAGCGTCGGCAGGGGGATGAAAAACTGTTTTTT. It translates to CASSPERRQGDEKLFF.

The V and J genes are TRBV19 and TRBJ2-7, with TRBD1 as a possible D gene (5 bases). Germline assignment: CDR1 LNHDA and CDR2 SQIVND (reference sequence). V was cut by 5 bases and J by 2 bases, with 10 bases left in between. The CDR3 extends over 13 amino acids. For the CDR3, the DNA is TGTGCCAGTAGTCCCGGACATCCCTACGAGCAGTACGTC. Translated, it gives CASSPGHPYEQYV.

Only a few counts were recorded for this clonotype. The chain carries TRBV6-1 and TRBJ2-5, with 8 nucleotides matching TRBD2. Germline V CDR1 and CDR2: MNHNS, SASEGT. There are 15 residues in the CDR3. J lost 6 bases, V lost 5 bases, and 11 bases had no gene match. CDR3 coding DNA: TGTGCCAGCAGTTATGACGCAGCGGGAGCGCAGACCCAGTACTTC. Translating it yields CASSYDAAGAQTQYF.

The chain has TRBV19 and TRBJ1-1; D possibly corresponds to TRBD1 (6 bases). V lost 7 bases, J lost 0 bases, and 15 bases lay in between. Germline V CDR1 and CDR2: LNHDA, SQIVND (reference sequence). This CDR3 is 15 amino acids long. CDR3 in amino acids: CASKGPTGMNTEAFF. For the CDR3, the DNA is TGTGCCAGTAAAGGGCCGACAGGAATGAACACTGAAGCTTTCTTT.

This clonotype was counted a few times. The chain uses TRBV24-1 and TRBJ2-5; D is undetermined. V lost 7 bases and J lost 1, with 9 bases in between. The germline V gene has CDR1 KGHDR and CDR2 SFDVKD. This CDR3 spans 13 amino acids. CDR3 in amino acids: CATRDNFQETQYF. The CDR3, as DNA: TGTGCCACCAGAGACAACTTCCAAGAGACCCAGTACTTC.

This clonotype was counted a few times. The V and J genes are TRBV11-2 and TRBJ1-1, with TRBD1 as a possible D gene (5 bases). Trimming stripped 5 bases from V and 4 bases from J, with 26 bases between. This CDR3 comprises 18 residues. Germline V CDR1 and CDR2: SGHAT, FQNNGV. CDR3 sequence reads: CASSLWGGREYEVTEAFF. CDR3 in DNA: TGTGCCAGCAGCCTATGGGGTGGCAGGGAATATGAAGTCACTGAAGCTTTCTTT.

This clonotype was seen once. The rearrangement joins TRBV19 to TRBJ2-2; 8 bases agree with TRBD2. This CDR3 contains 17 residues. With V trimmed by 6 bases and J by 6 bases, 15 bases remained unmatched. CDR1 and CDR2 from the germline V gene are LNHDA and SQIVND (reference sequence). CDR3 in amino acids: CASSLPGSGGGAGELFF. The CDR3 nucleotides are TGTGCCAGTAGCCTCCCAGGGAGCGGGGGTGGCGCCGGGGAGCTGTTTTTT.

The chain is built from TRBV27 and TRBJ1-4; the match to TRBD1 covers 9 bases. This CDR3 has 16 residues. The V and J ends lost 4 bases and 3 bases, in that order; junction bases with no gene match: 6. The germline V gene encodes CDR1 MNHEY and CDR2 SMNVEV (reference sequence). CDR3 nucleotides: TGTGCCAGCAGTTCAACGGACAGGGGTCCTAATGAAAAACTGTTTTTT. Its protein is CASSSTDRGPNEKLFF.

This clonotype was seen only a few times. This rearrangement joins TRBV27 to TRBJ2-2; 9 bases agree with TRBD2. The length of the CDR3 is 18 residues. The germline CDR1 and CDR2 sequences are MNHEY and SMNVEV (reference sequence). Losses at the gene ends were 5 bases for V and 0 bases for J; bases not matched to a gene: 10. Here the CDR3 reads CASSPIGLAGPNTGELFF. Written as DNA, the CDR3 is TGTGCCAGCAGTCCGATTGGGCTAGCGGGGCCGAACACCGGGGAGCTGTTTTTT.

This chain's CDR3 is CASSGRDPGIYGYTF. The CDR3 nucleotides read TGTGCCAGCAGCGGCCGGGACCCAGGGATATATGGCTACACCTTC. V usage is TRBV7-8 and J usage is TRBJ1-2, with D tentatively TRBD1 (5 bases). V was clipped by 5 bases and J by 5 bases, with 18 bases between them. The CDR3 contains 15 residues. The germline gives CDR1 SGHVS, CDR2 FQNEAQ.

V gene TRBV5-6 combines with J gene TRBJ2-7; either TRBD1 or TRBD2 may supply D (5 bases each). Per the germline V gene, CDR1 is SGHDT and CDR2 is YYEEEE. This CDR3 is built from 14 residues. V lost 2 bases to trimming and J lost 2 bases, with 11 bases between them. Here the CDR3 reads CASSFPGRPYEQYF. CDR3 DNA: TGTGCCAGCAGCTTCCCGGGACGGCCCTACGAGCAGTACTTC.

The V gene is TRBV5-4, the J gene TRBJ1-2, with TRBD1 matching over 8 bases. V gave up 9 bases and J gave up 4 bases; unmatched junction bases: 8. The CDR3 contains 13 residues. Germline values: CDR1 SGHNT, CDR2 YYREEE (reference sequence). CDR3 in amino acids: CAMIGQGGYGYTF. The CDR3 region has the DNA TGTGCCATGATAGGACAGGGAGGCTATGGCTACACCTTC.

The chain is built from TRBV19 and TRBJ1-2, with 8 positions matching TRBD1. The CDR3 length is 13 residues. After removal of 7 bases from V and 2 bases from J, the junction contained 3 bases not matched to a gene. From germline, CDR1 is LNHDA and CDR2 SQIVND (reference sequence). CDR3 DNA sequence: TGTGCCAGTAAGGGGGACAGGAACTATGGCTACACCTTC. As protein: CASKGDRNYGYTF.

The chain recombines TRBV20-1 with TRBJ2-3; D is unclear. CDR1 is DFQATT and CDR2 is SNEGSKA in the germline V gene (reference sequence). Trimming removed 2 bases at V and 1 base at J, with 7 bases between. CDR3 length: 13 residues. CDR3 in DNA: TGCAGTGCTAGAAGCCTAGGCACAGATACGCAGTATTTT. Translation gives CSARSLGTDTQYF.

The rearrangement joins TRBV27 to TRBJ1-1; no clear D. Germline values: CDR1 MNHEY, CDR2 SMNVEV (reference sequence). The CDR3 runs 14 residues. Between the trimmed V and J ends, which lost 7 bases and 4 bases, there was a span of 16 bases. Here the CDR3 reads CASTLTGGVTEAFF. The CDR3 DNA sequence: TGTGCCAGCACCCTGACGGGTGGGGTCACTGAAGCTTTCTTT.